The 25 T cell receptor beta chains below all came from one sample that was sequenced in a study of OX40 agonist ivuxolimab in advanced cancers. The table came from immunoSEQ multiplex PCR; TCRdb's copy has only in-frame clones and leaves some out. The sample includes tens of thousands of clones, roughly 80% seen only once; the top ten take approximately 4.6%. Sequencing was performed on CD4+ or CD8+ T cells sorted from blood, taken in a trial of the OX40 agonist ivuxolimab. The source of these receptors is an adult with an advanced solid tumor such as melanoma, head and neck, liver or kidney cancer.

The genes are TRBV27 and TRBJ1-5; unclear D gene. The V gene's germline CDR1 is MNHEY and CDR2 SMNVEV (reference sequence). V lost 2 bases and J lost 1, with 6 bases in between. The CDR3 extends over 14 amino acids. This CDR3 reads CASSLVQSNQPQHF. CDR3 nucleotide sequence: TGTGCCAGCAGTTTAGTGCAGAGCAATCAGCCCCAGCATTTT.

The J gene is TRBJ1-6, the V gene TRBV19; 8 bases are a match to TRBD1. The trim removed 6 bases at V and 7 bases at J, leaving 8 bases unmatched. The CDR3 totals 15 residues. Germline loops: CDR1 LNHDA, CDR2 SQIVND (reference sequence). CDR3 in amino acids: CASSIRTGSNSPLHF. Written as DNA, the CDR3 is TGTGCCAGTAGCATCAGGACAGGGTCGAATTCACCCCTCCACTTT.

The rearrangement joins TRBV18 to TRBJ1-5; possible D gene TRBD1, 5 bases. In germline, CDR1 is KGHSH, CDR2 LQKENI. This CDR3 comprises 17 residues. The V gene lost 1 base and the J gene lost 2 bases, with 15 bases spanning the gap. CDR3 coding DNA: TGTGCCAGCTCACCACGAGCCCGGGACTCCCGCAATCAGCCCCAGCATTTT. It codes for CASSPRARDSRNQPQHF.

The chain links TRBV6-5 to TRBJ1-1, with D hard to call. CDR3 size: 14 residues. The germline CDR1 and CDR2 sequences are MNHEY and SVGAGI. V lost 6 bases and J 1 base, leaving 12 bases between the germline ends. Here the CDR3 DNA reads TGTGCCAGCAGCCCCCGGAGTAAGAACACTGAAGCTTTCTTT. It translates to CASSPRSKNTEAFF.

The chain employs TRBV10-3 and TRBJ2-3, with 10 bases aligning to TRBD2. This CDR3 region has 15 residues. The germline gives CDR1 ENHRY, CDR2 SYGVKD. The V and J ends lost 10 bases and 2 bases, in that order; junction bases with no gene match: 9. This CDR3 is CASRTGLAVTDTQYF. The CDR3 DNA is TGTGCCAGCAGGACAGGACTAGCGGTCACAGATACGCAGTATTTT.

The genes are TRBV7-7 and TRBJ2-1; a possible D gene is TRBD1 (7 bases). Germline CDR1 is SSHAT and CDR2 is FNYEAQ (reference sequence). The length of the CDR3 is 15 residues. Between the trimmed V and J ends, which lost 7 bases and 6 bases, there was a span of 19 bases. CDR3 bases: TGTGCCAGCACGCAGGGGGGAGCGGGCGGCAATGAGCAGTTCTTC. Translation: CASTQGGAGGNEQFF.

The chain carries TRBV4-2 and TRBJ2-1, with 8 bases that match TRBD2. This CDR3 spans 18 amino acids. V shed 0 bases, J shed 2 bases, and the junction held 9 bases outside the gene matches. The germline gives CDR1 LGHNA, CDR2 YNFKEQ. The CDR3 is CASSQEGESGGPYNEQFF. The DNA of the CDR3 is TGTGCCAGCAGCCAAGAAGGGGAGTCGGGGGGGCCCTACAATGAGCAGTTCTTC.

CDR3 residues: CASSYGLDAYF. CDR3 bases: TGTGCCAGCAGCTACGGACTAGATGCGTACTTC. The chain employs TRBV11-2 and TRBJ2-5, with TRBD2 matching over 7 bases. Germline V gene sequence: CDR1 SGHAT, CDR2 FQNNGV. The CDR3 covers 11 residues. V was pared by 4 bases and J by 13 bases, with 6 bases of the junction left unmatched.

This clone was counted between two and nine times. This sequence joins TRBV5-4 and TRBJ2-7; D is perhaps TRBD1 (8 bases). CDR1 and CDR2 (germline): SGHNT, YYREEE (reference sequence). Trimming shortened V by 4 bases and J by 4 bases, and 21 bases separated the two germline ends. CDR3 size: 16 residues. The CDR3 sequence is CASSVGGGQGGYEQYF. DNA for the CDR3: TGTGCCAGCAGCGTTGGGGGAGGACAGGGAGGGTACGAGCAGTACTTC.

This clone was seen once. The CDR3 DNA sequence: TGTGCCAGCAGCCGGACTAGCGGGAGGGATACGCAGTATTTT. It yields the protein CASSRTSGRDTQYF. This chain joins TRBV7-3 and TRBJ2-3; TRBD2 matches 14 bases. CDR3 size: 14 residues. CDR1 is SGHTA and CDR2 is FQGTGA in the germline V gene. The V and J ends lost 5 bases and 6 bases, in that order; junction bases with no gene match: 1.

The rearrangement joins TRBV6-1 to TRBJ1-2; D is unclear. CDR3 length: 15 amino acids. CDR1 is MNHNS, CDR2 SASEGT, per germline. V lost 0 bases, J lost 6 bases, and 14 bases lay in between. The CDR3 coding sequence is TGTGCCAGCAGTGAAGCCCTCCAGGCAGTGAATGGCTACACCTTC. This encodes CASSEALQAVNGYTF.

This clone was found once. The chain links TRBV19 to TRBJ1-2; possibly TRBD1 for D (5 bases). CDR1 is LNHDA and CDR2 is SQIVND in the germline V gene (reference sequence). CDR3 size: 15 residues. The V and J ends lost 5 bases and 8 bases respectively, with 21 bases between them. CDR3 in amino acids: CASSPSLFGGSGYTF. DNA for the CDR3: TGTGCCAGTAGTCCTAGTCTCTTCGGGGGATCAGGCTACACCTTC. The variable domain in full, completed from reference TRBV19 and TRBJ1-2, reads DGGITQSPKYLFRKEGQNVTLSCEQNLNHDAMYWYRQDPGQGLRLIYYSQIVNDFQKGDIAEGYSVSREKKESFPLTVTSAQKNPTAFYLCASSPSLFGGSGYTFGSGTRLTVV.

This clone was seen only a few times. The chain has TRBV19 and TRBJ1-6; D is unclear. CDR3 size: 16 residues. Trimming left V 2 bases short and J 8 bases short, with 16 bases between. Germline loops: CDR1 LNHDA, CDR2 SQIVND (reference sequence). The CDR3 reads CASSIFRDRGHSPLHF. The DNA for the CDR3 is TGTGCCAGTAGTATATTCAGAGACCGTGGGCATTCACCCCTCCACTTT.

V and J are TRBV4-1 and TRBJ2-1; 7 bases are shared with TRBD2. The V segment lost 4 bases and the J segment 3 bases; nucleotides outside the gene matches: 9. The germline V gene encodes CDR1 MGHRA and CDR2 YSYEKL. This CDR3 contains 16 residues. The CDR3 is CASSPGAGFNYNEQFF. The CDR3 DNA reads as TGCGCCAGCAGCCCCGGAGCGGGATTTAACTACAATGAGCAGTTCTTC.

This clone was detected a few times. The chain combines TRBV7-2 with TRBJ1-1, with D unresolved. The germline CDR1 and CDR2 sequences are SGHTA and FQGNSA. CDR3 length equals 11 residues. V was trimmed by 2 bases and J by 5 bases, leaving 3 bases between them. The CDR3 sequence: CASSLRTEAFF. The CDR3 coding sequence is TGTGCCAGCAGCTTAAGGACTGAAGCTTTCTTT.

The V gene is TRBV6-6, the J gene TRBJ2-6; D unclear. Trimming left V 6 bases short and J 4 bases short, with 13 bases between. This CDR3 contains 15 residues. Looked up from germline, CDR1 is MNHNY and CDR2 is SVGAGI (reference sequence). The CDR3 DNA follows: TGTGCCAGCAGGAACAAGGTATCCGGGGCCAACGTCCTGACTTTC. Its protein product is CASRNKVSGANVLTF.

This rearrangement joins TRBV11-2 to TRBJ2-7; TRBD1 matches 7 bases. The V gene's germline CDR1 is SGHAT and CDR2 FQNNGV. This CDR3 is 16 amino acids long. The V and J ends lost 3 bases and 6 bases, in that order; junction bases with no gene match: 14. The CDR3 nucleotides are TGTGCCAGCAGCTTTGGATCGGGACAGTTACCCTGCGAGCAGTACTTC. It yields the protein CASSFGSGQLPCEQYF.

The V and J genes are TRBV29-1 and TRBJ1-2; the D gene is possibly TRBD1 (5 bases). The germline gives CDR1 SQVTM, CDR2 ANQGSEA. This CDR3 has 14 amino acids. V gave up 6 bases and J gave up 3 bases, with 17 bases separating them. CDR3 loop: CSVGQVGGDYGYTF. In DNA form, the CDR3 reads TGCAGCGTAGGTCAGGTTGGGGGGGACTATGGCTACACCTTC.

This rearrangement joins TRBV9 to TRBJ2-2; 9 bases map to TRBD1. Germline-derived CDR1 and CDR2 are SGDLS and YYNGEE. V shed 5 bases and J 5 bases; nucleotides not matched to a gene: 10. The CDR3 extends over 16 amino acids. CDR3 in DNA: TGTGCCAGCAGTTTAGCCGGGACAGGGAGGACCGGGGAGCTGTTTTTT. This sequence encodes CASSLAGTGRTGELFF.

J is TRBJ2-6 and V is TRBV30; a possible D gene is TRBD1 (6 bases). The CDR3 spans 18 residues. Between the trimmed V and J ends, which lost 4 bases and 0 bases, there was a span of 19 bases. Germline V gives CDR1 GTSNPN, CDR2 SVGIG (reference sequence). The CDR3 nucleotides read TGTGCCTGGATCCAACTGAGAACAGGGTACTCTGGGGCCAACGTCCTGACTTTC. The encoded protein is CAWIQLRTGYSGANVLTF.

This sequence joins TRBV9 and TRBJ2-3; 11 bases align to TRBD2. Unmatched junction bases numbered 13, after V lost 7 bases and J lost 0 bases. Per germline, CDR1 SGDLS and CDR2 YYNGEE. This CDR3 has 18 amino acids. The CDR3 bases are TGTGCCAGCGGGACCCGTCCTAGCGGGAGGCCTAGCACAGATACGCAGTATTTT. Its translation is CASGTRPSGRPSTDTQYF.

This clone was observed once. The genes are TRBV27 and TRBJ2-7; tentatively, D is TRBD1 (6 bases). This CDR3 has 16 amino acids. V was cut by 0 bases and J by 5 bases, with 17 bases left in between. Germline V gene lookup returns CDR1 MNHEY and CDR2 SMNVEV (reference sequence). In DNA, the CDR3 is TGTGCCAGCAGTTTATCTTTCCAGATTGGGGGCCACGAGCAGTACTTC. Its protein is CASSLSFQIGGHEQYF.

CDR3 DNA sequence: TGTGCCAGCAGCCCCCGAGCCCTTTACACTGAAGCTTTCTTT. Protein sequence: CASSPRALYTEAFF. The rearrangement joins TRBV7-2 to TRBJ1-1; D gene unclear. The CDR3 runs 14 residues. Germline CDR1 is SGHTA and CDR2 is FQGNSA. The V end was cut by 5 bases, the J end by 3 bases, with 13 bases between.

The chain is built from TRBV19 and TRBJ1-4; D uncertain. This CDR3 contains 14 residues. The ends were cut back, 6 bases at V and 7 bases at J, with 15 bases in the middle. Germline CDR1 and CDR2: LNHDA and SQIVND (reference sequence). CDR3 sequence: CASSPRGNLEKLFF. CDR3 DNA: TGTGCCAGTAGCCCAAGAGGGAACCTTGAAAAACTGTTTTTT.

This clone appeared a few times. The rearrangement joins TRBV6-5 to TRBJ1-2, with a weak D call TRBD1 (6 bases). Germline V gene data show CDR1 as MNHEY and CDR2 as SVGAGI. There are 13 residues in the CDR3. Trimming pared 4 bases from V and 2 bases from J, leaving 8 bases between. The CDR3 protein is CASSFTGNYGYTF. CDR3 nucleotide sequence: TGTGCCAGCAGTTTCACAGGGAACTATGGCTACACCTTC.